The 17 T cell receptor beta chains listed next were all sequenced from one sample in a study of T cells in Graves' hyperthyroidism and ophthalmopathy. Template material for amplifying TCR beta CDR3 regions consisted of RNA transcripts. First-round RT-PCR of the TCR CDR3 relied on the HTBI primer set. Each CDR3 protein gets one entry after TCRdb re-called the multiplex PCR reads with MiXCR. The data show 500,000 to 650,000 distinct CDR3 sequences, approximately 14% seen once. Sequenced sample: blood. These receptor sequences come from a woman aged 50 to 65 with Graves' ophthalmopathy.

This clonotype appeared many times. The rearrangement links TRBV2 to TRBJ2-5, with 9 bases matching TRBD1. The CDR3 spans 17 residues. Looked up from germline, CDR1 is SNHLY and CDR2 is FYNNEI. J lost 4 bases, V lost 7 bases, and 16 bases had no gene match. In nucleotides, the CDR3 is TGTGCCAGCAAGATAGGAACGGGACAGGGTACCCCAGAGACCCAGTACTTC. Protein: CASKIGTGQGTPETQYF.

This clonotype was picked up a small number of times. A much larger clonotype is one base distant, so this may be a read error. The chain recombines TRBV9 with TRBJ2-1, with 11 bases lining up with TRBD2. V was pared by 3 bases and J by 3 bases, with 2 bases of the junction left unmatched. CDR1 and CDR2 (germline): SGDLS, YYNGEE. This CDR3 has 15 amino acids. The CDR3: CASSATSGVYNEQFF. CDR3 nucleotides: TGTGCCAGCAGCGCGACTAGCGGGGTCTACAATGAGCAGTTCTTC.

This clonotype was detected many times. The gene calls are TRBV20-1 and TRBJ2-5; the D is unclear. The germline V and J ends were trimmed by 6 bases and 5 bases, with 10 bases remaining between them. The CDR3 extends over 11 amino acids. Germline V lookup: CDR1 DFQATT, CDR2 SNEGSKA (reference sequence). The CDR3 DNA reads as TGCAGTGCCCGGGTAATCGAGACCCAGTACTTC. As protein: CSARVIETQYF.

This clonotype appeared a few times. J is TRBJ2-3 and V is TRBV19; 9 positions agree with TRBD1. With 10 bases clipped from V and 2 bases from J, the junction kept 7 bases outside the gene matches. Germline V gives CDR1 LNHDA, CDR2 SQIVND (reference sequence). The CDR3 is made up of 14 amino acids. The DNA of the CDR3 is TGTGCCACCGCCGGGACAGGGATCACAGATACGCAGTATTTT. Translation gives CATAGTGITDTQYF.

This chain uses TRBV6-2 or TRBV6-3 with TRBJ2-1; 10 bases map to TRBD1. Germline-derived CDR1 and CDR2 are MNHEY and SVGEGT. This CDR3 region has 15 residues. Trimming took 5 bases from V and 6 from J; bases not matched to a gene: 7. CDR3 loop: CASSDRGRTINEQFF. The CDR3 DNA reads TGTGCCAGCAGTGACAGGGGGCGGACGATCAATGAGCAGTTCTTC.

This clonotype was detected ten times or more. This chain joins TRBV11-2 and TRBJ2-1; the D is unclear. CDR3 length: 14 residues. Germline V lookup: CDR1 SGHAT, CDR2 FQNNGV. V shed 1 base and J shed 5 bases, with 9 bases lying between them. CDR3 bases: TGTGCCAGCAGCTTAGCTCGGAACAACAATGAGCAGTTCTTC. Residues: CASSLARNNNEQFF.

The J gene is TRBJ2-3, the V gene TRBV15; 8 bases are a match to TRBD2. This CDR3 is built from 15 residues. The J segment lost 1 base and the V segment lost 1 base, leaving 1 base of the junction unmatched. Germline values: CDR1 LNHNV, CDR2 YYDKDF (reference sequence). The CDR3 DNA sequence: TGTGCCACCAGCAGAGCGACTAGCGGCACAGATACGCAGTATTTT. This translates into CATSRATSGTDTQYF.

The chain combines TRBV24-1 with TRBJ2-1; TRBD2 agrees at 7 bases. Germline lookup yields CDR1 KGHDR and CDR2 SFDVKD. CDR3 length: 15 amino acids. V lost 4 bases to trimming and J lost 6 bases; unmatched junction nucleotides: 8. The CDR3 bases are TGTGCCACCAGTGACCTTAGGACTAGTCCCAATGAGCAGTTCTTC. As protein: CATSDLRTSPNEQFF.

This clonotype has at least ten counts. This chain joins TRBV18 and TRBJ2-7; D is uncertain. Germline CDR1 is KGHSH and CDR2 is LQKENI. Trimming pared 3 bases from V and 6 bases from J, leaving 9 bases between. The CDR3 loop spans 12 amino acids. In nucleotides, the CDR3 is TGTGCCAGCTCACCGGGCGGCACCGAGCAGTACTTC. Translating it yields CASSPGGTEQYF.

The rearrangement uses TRBV9 and TRBJ1-6; tentatively, D is TRBD1 (6 bases). The CDR3 consists of 15 residues. Germline assignment: CDR1 SGDLS and CDR2 YYNGEE. Deletions cut 3 bases from V and 7 bases from J, with 14 bases between. The CDR3 sequence is CASSGRDTYNSPLHF. CDR3 nucleotides: TGTGCCAGCAGCGGGCGGGACACTTACAATTCACCCCTCCACTTT.

This clonotype showed up many times. The genes are TRBV7-2 and TRBJ2-1; 10 bases map to TRBD2. Germline-derived CDR1 and CDR2 are SGHTA and FQGNSA. The CDR3 is 16 residues long. The V segment lost 2 bases and the J segment 1 base; nucleotides outside the gene matches: 2. CDR3 protein: CASSLSSGRSYNEQFF. CDR3 nucleotides: TGTGCCAGCAGCTTAAGTAGCGGGAGGTCCTACAATGAGCAGTTCTTC.

This clonotype came up many times. This chain joins TRBV20-1 and TRBJ2-1, with 7 nucleotides matching TRBD2. J lost 4 bases, V lost 1 base, and 7 bases had no gene match. This CDR3 has 15 amino acids. Germline values: CDR1 DFQATT, CDR2 SNEGSKA (reference sequence). CDR3: CSARAPLAVYNEQFF. The CDR3 nucleotides are TGCAGTGCTAGAGCGCCCCTAGCGGTATACAATGAGCAGTTCTTC.

Ten or more counts support this clonotype. This chain uses TRBV12-3 or TRBV12-4 with TRBJ2-3; D not resolved. The CDR3 has 14 residues. Deletions cut 3 bases from V and 2 bases from J, with 9 bases between. This CDR3 reads CASSFGRLTDTQYF. As DNA, the CDR3 is TGTGCCAGCAGTTTTGGGCGGCTCACAGATACGCAGTATTTT.

Many counts were recorded for this clonotype. The chain employs TRBV28 and TRBJ2-3; 15 bases are shared with TRBD2. Trimming removed 2 bases from V and 2 bases from J; junction bases left unmatched: 11. This CDR3 is 20 amino acids long. Germline V gene lookup returns CDR1 MDHEN and CDR2 SYDVKM. The DNA for the CDR3 is TGTGCCAGCAGTTTAAACCCGCCTCGGACTAGCGGGAGGGTCACAGATACGCAGTATTTT. Translation: CASSLNPPRTSGRVTDTQYF.

The rearrangement uses TRBV9 and TRBJ2-1; 7 nucleotides match TRBD2. The CDR3 covers 21 residues. The J segment lost 0 bases and the V segment lost 3 bases, leaving 21 bases of the junction unmatched. Germline CDR1 SGDLS, CDR2 YYNGEE. CDR3 amino acids: CASSAATGRSGRLPSYNEQFF. The CDR3 DNA reads as TGTGCCAGCAGCGCAGCCACCGGGAGGAGCGGTAGGCTGCCCTCCTACAATGAGCAGTTCTTC. Using reference TRBV9 and TRBJ2-1 for the parts outside the CDR3, the full variable domain is DSGVTQTPKHLITATGQRVTLRCSPRSGDLSVYWYQQSLDQGLQFLIQYYNGEERAKGNILERFSAQQFPDLHSELNLSSLELGDSALYFCASSAATGRSGRLPSYNEQFFGPGTRLTVL.

There are many counts of this clonotype. The chain has TRBV27 and TRBJ2-3; D is perhaps TRBD1 (6 bases). The CDR3 has 16 residues. Germline CDR1 and CDR2: MNHEY and SMNVEV (reference sequence). Trimming took 6 bases from V and 1 from J, leaving 17 bases between them. CDR3 nucleotides: TGTGCCAGCAGATCGGACAGAGCCTCCGGCACAGATACGCAGTATTTT. Protein sequence: CASRSDRASGTDTQYF.

This clonotype turned up a few times. The CDR3 nucleotides read TGTGCCAGCAGCGAAAGAGGACTAGTTGGAGAGACCCAGTACTTC. Its translation: CASSERGLVGETQYF. The chain uses TRBV9 and TRBJ2-5, with 7 positions matching TRBD2. The CDR3 extends over 15 amino acids. CDR1 and CDR2 from the germline V gene are SGDLS and YYNGEE. V was pared by 3 bases and J by 4 bases, with 9 bases of the junction left unmatched.